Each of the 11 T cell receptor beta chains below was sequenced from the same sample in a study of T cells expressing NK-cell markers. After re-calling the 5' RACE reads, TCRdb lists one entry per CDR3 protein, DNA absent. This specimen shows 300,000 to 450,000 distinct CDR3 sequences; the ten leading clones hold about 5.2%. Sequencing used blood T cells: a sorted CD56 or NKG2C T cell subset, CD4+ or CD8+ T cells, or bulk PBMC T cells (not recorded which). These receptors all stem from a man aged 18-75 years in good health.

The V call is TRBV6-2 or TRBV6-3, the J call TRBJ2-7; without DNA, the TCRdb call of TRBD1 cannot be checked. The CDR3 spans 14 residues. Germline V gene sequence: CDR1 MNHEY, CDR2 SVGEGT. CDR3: CASSTRTGAEEQYF.

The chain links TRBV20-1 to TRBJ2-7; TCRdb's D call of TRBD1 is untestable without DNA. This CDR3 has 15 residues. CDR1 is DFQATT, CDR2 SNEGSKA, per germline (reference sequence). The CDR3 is CSARVPIAGTHEQYF.

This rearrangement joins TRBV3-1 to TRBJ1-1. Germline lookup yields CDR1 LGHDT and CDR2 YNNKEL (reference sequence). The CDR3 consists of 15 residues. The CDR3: CASSQEKGPYTEAFF.

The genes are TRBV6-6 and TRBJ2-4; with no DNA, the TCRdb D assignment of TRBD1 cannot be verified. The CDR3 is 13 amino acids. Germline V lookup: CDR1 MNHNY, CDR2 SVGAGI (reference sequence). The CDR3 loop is CASTDREENIQYF.

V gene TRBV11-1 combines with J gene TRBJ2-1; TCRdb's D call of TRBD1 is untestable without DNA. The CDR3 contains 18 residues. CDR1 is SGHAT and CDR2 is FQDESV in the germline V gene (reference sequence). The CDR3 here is CASSLDSWFGTGINEQFF.

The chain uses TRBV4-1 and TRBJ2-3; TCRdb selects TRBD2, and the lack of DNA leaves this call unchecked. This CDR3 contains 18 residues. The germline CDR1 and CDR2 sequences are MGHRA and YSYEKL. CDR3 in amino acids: CASSRGLAGGSSTDTQYF.

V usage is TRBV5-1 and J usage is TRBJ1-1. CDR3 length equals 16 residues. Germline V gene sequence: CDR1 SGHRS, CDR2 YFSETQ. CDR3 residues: CASSLFPVTRSTEAFF.

CDR3 loop: CASSRLDRLLNEQFF. The chain combines TRBV9 with TRBJ2-1; lacking DNA, the TRBD1 call made by TCRdb goes unchecked. CDR1 is SGDLS, CDR2 YYNGEE, per germline. This CDR3 has 15 residues.

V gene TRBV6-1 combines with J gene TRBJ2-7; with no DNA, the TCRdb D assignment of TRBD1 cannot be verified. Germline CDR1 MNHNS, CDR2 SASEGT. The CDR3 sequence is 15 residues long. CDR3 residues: CASSRGLSDFYEQYF.

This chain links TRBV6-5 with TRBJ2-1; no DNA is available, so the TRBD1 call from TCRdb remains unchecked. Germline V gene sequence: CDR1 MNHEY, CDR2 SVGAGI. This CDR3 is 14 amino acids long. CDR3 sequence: CASSYSPDRFEQFF.

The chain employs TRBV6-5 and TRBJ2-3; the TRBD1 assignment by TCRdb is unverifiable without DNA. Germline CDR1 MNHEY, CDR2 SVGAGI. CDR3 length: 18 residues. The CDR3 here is CASSYSTRTGGVTDTQYF.